This TCR beta chain was observed in a study of blood T cell repertoires in COVID-19. Background on the study: Spain, Italy and the United States supplied samples that represented acute and convalescent COVID-19. From T cells, B-cell-depleted T cells, or PBMCs came the material, which was cDNA or gDNA.

Source study methods: Amplifying reference gene primers gave estimates of nucleated cell counts. Using immunoSEQ multiplex PCR, the repertoire was profiled, and TCRdb retains in-frame clones only, with some absent. The V and J calls and clone size are taken from that table; D and trimming were inferred from the DNA. The table shows 200,000 to 250,000 clones, with 82% occurring only once. The CDR3 extends over 13 amino acids. CDR1 is SGHNT, CDR2 YENEEA, per germline. V dropped 5 bases and J dropped 5 bases, with 12 bases sitting between them. Enrollment of patients from Seattle took place during active infection, with longitudinal follow-up.

The receptor's source is a woman aged 80 or over with COVID-19, enrolled during active disease. The sample consisted of peripheral blood. The chain joins TRBV11-3 to TRBJ2-5, with D maybe TRBD1 (6 bases). Written as DNA, the CDR3 is TGTGCCAGCAGCACACAGGGCTTGGAGACCCAGTACTTC. Protein sequence: CASSTQGLETQYF. The complete variable domain, with remaining parts taken from reference TRBV11-3 and TRBJ2-5, reads EAGVVQSPRYKIIEKKQPVAFWCNPISGHNTLYWYLQNLGQGPELLIRYENEEAVDDSQLPKDRFSAERLKGVDSTLKIQPAELGDSAVYLCASSTQGLETQYFGPGTRLLVL.